The rows below give T cell receptor beta chains drawn from one sample of a study of cytomegalovirus exposure and HLA in healthy donors. The table came from immunoSEQ multiplex PCR; TCRdb's copy has only in-frame clones and leaves some out. The sample gives around 150,000 clones, about 80% of which show up once; approximately 9.8% is in the top ten. The sample taken for sequencing was PBMCs. These receptor sequences come from a young man in good health and CMV-seropositive. CDR3s include the opening cysteine and the closing phenylalanine or tryptophan. The order of the fields is V gene, J gene, CDR3 protein.

>TRBV10-2|TRBJ2-5
CASSGAGEKDF
>TRBV5-1|TRBJ2-2
CASSSDRVNTGELFF
>TRBV9|TRBJ1-1
CASSVAVNTEAFF
>TRBV29-1|TRBJ2-3
CSVRSEISDTQYF
>TRBV4-3|TRBJ1-2
CASSQDSQTNYGYTF
>TRBV7-9|TRBJ1-5
CASSPTGRWDQPQHF
>TRBV5-1|TRBJ2-1
CASRETGYNEQFF
>TRBV6-5|TRBJ2-1
CASSSPDRVPYNEQFF
>TRBV5-6|TRBJ1-1
CASSQKEIGTPEAFF
>TRBV7-2|TRBJ2-1
CASSQLENEQFF